This TCR beta chain was observed in a study of human versus mouse CDR3 diversity and MHC coevolution. Study findings and constraints: On average, humans showed more CDR3 deletions and insertions than mice.

With respect to this clone: As yet, its antigen is unknown.

Using immunoSEQ multiplex PCR, the repertoire was profiled, and TCRdb retains in-frame clones only, with some absent. The data contain fewer than 100,000 clones, roughly 93% of them seen just once; the ten biggest clones take up approximately 1.4%. Germline V gives CDR1 KGHSH, CDR2 LQKENI. The CDR3 runs 14 residues. V was cut by 1 base and J by 0 bases, with 6 bases left in between. The V call is TRBV18, the J call TRBJ1-2; D unclear. The receptor comes from a person aged 30 to 70 in good health. Sample: naive CD4+ T cells from blood. The subset here: CD45RO-negative CD62L-positive naive CD4 T cells. CDR3 nucleotides: TGTGCCAGCTCACCACGAGGGCCTAACTATGGCTACACCTTC. It is translated as CASSPRGPNYGYTF.